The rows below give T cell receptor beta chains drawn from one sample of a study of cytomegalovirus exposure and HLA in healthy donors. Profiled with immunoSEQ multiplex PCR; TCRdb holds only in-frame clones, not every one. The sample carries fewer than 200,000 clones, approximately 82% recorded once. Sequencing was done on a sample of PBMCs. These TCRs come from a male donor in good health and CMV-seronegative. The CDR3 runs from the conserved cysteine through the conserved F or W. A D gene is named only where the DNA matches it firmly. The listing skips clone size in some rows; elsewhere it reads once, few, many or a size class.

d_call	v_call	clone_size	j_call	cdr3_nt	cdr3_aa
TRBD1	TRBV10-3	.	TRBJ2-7	TGTGCCATCACTGACAGGGGGAAACGGTACGAGCAGTACTTC	CAITDRGKRYEQYF
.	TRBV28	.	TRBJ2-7	TGTGCCAGCAGAGACTCACTCTCCTACGAGCAGTACTTC	CASRDSLSYEQYF
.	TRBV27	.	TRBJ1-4	TGTGCCAGCAGTTTATTGTTAGGAGCTAATGAAAAACTGTTTTTT	CASSLLLGANEKLFF
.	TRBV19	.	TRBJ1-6	TGTGCCAGTCATCCGACCCAGGGCTTCGGATCACCCCTCCACTTT	CASHPTQGFGSPLHF
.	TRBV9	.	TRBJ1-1	TGTGCCAGCAGCTCCACAGGGAACACTGAAGCTTTCTTT	CASSSTGNTEAFF
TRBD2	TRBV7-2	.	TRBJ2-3	TGTGCCAGCAGCTTGGGACTAGCGGTCGTAGATACGCAGTATTTT	CASSLGLAVVDTQYF
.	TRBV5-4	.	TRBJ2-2	TGTGCCGCCAGCGAGCGGTCAAACACCGGGGAGCTGTTTTTT	CAASERSNTGELFF
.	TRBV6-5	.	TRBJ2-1	TGTGCCAGCAGTTACATGTTAGCCGGGGATGAGCAGTTCTTC	CASSYMLAGDEQFF
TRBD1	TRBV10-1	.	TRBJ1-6	TGCGCCAGCAGTGAAGGGGGCACCTATAATTCACCCCTCCACTTT	CASSEGGTYNSPLHF
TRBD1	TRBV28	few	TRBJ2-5	TGTGCCAGCAGGGCAGGACAGGGGTACCAAGAGACCCAGTACTTC	CASRAGQGYQETQYF
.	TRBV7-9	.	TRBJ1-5	TGTGCCACCTCAGGGTACAATCAGCCCCAGCATTTT	CATSGYNQPQHF
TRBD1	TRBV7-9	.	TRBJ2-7	TGTGCCAGCAGCCCCCTTGACAGGGGAGGTTACGAGCAGTACTTC	CASSPLDRGGYEQYF
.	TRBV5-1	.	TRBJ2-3	TGCGCCAGCAGCTTGAGGTCAGGGAACACAGATACGCAGTATTTT	CASSLRSGNTDTQYF
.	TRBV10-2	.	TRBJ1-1	TGCGCCAGCATGGTAGCAGGGTCGACTGAAGCTTTCTTT	CASMVAGSTEAFF
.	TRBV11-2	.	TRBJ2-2	TGTGCCAGCAGCTTTCGTGCGGGCACCGGGGAGCTGTTTTTT	CASSFRAGTGELFF
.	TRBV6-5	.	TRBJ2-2	TGTGCCAGCAGTTACTCTACAGGGTTGAGCACCGGGGAGCTGTTTTTT	CASSYSTGLSTGELFF
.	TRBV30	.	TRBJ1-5	TGTGCCTGGAGAAGGGGTGGTGGCAATCAGCCCCAGCATTTT	CAWRRGGGNQPQHF
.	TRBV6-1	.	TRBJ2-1	TGTGCCAGCAGGGAACAGGGCGGACCCGTTAATGAGCAGTTCTTC	CASREQGGPVNEQFF
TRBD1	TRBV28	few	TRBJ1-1	TGTGCCAGCAGTCCGACAGGGCTGACTGAAGCTTTCTTT	CASSPTGLTEAFF
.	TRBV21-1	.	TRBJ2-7	TGTGCCAGTTCCCGCCGGGGTCAGGACTTC	CASSRRGQDF
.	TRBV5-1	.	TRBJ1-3	TGCGCCAGCAGCTTGGGGACAACGTCTGGAAACACCATATATTTT	CASSLGTTSGNTIYF
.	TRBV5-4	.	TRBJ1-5	TGTGCCAGCAGCCGGGGGGGGGATCAGCCCCAGCATTTT	CASSRGGDQPQHF
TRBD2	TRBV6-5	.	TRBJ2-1	TGTGCCAGCAGTCCTGCGGGGGGCTCCTACAATGAGCAGTTCTTC	CASSPAGGSYNEQFF
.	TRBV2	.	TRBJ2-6	TGTGCCAGCAGTGATGAGGGCTCTGGGGCCAACGTCCTGACTTTC	CASSDEGSGANVLTF
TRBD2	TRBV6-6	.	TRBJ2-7	TGTGCCAGCAAGGAGCGGGAGGTTTACGAGCAGTACTTC	CASKEREVYEQYF
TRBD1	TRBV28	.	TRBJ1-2	TGTGCCAGCGAGGGACAGGACTATGGCTACACCTTC	CASEGQDYGYTF
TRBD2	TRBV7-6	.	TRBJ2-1	TGTGCCAGCAGCACCCGCGGGGGGACCTCCTACAATGAGCAGTTCTTC	CASSTRGGTSYNEQFF
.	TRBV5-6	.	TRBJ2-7	TGTGCCAGCAGCTTTTCCCCAAGTGGCCTGTACGAGCAGTACTTC	CASSFSPSGLYEQYF
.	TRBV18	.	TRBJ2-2	TGTGCCAGCTCACCACCAGGACAGAACACCGGGGAGCTGTTTTTT	CASSPPGQNTGELFF
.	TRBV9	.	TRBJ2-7	TGTGCCAGCAGCGTACAGGTTAGCTCCTACGAGCAGTACTTC	CASSVQVSSYEQYF
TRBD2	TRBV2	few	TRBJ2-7	TGTGCCAGCACCACCGGGACTACCTACTACGAGCAGTACTTC	CASTTGTTYYEQYF
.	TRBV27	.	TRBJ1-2	TGTGCCAGCAGTTCGGACAATTATGGCTACACCTTC	CASSSDNYGYTF
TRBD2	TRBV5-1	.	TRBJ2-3	TGCGCCAGCAGCCTTACTAGCGGCACAGATACGCAGTATTTT	CASSLTSGTDTQYF
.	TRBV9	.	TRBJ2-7	TGTGCCAGCAGCGTAGCTGGGACACACGAGCAGTACTTC	CASSVAGTHEQYF
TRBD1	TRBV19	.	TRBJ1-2	TGTGCCAGTAGTCCGACAGGGGACTCCTATGGCTACACCTTC	CASSPTGDSYGYTF
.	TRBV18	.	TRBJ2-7	TGTGCCAGCTCACCGCCAGGGGTGAAATACGAGCAGTACTTC	CASSPPGVKYEQYF
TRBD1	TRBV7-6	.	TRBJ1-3	TGTGCCAGCAGCGAGGACCTGGGACAGGTGGCCTCTGGAAACACCATATATTTT	CASSEDLGQVASGNTIYF
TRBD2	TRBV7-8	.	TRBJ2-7	TGTGCCAGCAGCTTACCGGGACTATCCTACGAGCAGTACTTC	CASSLPGLSYEQYF
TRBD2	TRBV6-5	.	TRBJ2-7	TGTGCCAGCAGTCACAGACTAGCGGCCCTTTGGGTGCAGTACTTC	CASSHRLAALWVQYF
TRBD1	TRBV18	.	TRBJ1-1	TGTGCCAGCTCCGGGCAGGGGGACACCAACGAAGCTTTCTTT	CASSGQGDTNEAFF
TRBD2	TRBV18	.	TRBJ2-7	TGTGCCAGCTCACCAAGCGCGGGGGACTCCTCCTACGAGCAGTACTTC	CASSPSAGDSSYEQYF
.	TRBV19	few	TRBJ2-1	TGTGCCAGTAGTTCGGACTTTTTCGACCCCTACAATGAGCAGTTCTTC	CASSSDFFDPYNEQFF
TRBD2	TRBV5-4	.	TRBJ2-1	TGTGCCAGCAGCCCCGCTGGGGGGGTCTTTGAGCAGTTCTTC	CASSPAGGVFEQFF
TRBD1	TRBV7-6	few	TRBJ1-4	TGTGCCAGCAGCTTACCGACAGGGGGCGAGAATGAAAAACTGTTTTTT	CASSLPTGGENEKLFF
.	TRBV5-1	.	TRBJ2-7	TGCGCCAGCAGAACAGGGTCCTCCTACGAGCAGTACTTC	CASRTGSSYEQYF
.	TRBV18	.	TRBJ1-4	TGTGCCAGCTCACCGGCAGCGGGAAATGAAAAACTGTTTTTT	CASSPAAGNEKLFF
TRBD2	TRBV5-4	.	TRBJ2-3	TGTGCCAGCAGATCGAGGGACGAGGGGAGGGTGGATACGCAGTATTTT	CASRSRDEGRVDTQYF
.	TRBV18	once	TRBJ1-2	TGTGCCAGCTCACCTCGGGAGTTCGAGGGCTACACCTTC	CASSPREFEGYTF
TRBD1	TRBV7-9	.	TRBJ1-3	TGTTCCAGCACCTCCTGGGACAGCAGCTCTGGAAACACCATATATTTT	CSSTSWDSSSGNTIYF
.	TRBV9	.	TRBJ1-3	TGTGCCAGCAGCGCCTCGTGGGACAACGGAAACACCATATATTTT	CASSASWDNGNTIYF
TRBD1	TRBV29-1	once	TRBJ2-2	TGCAGCGCCCAGACAGGGTACACCGGGGAGCTGTTTTTT	CSAQTGYTGELFF
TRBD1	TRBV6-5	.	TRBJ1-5	TGTGCCACCACTCAGGGGGTGGATCAGCCCCAGCATTTT	CATTQGVDQPQHF
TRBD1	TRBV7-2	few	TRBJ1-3	TGTGCCAGCAGCAGACAGGGAAAGGGCGCTGGAAACACCATATATTTT	CASSRQGKGAGNTIYF